The source of this TCR beta chain is a study of regulatory T cells. Overall study results and limits: In CD3G-deficient patients, conventional CD4+ T cells were enriched for hydrophobic CDR3 residues at positions 6 and 7. In patients, unique TRB V-J pairs were restricted and V/J usage skewed, especially in Tregs.

A couple of CD3G-deficient patients had more severe autoimmunity; all had some. CD4+ cells were sorted into CD25-high CD127-low regulatory cells and CD25-low CD127-high conventional cells. The V end was cut by 4 bases, the J end by 5 bases, with 18 bases between. The CDR3 loop spans 15 amino acids. Looked up from germline, CDR1 is SGHRS and CDR2 is YFSETQ. To note about this clone: Its antigen is unidentified.

The primer mix had 52 TRBV and 13 TRBJ primers. Sequenced by immunoSEQ multiplex PCR; TCRdb stores in-frame clones only, minus some. The repertoire holds under 30,000 clones, with about 88% as singletons. The sequencing input was conventional CD4+ T cells sorted from blood. The V and J genes are TRBV5-1 and TRBJ1-1, with a possible D match to TRBD1 (6 bases). The TCR comes from a child aged 5 to 17 with CD3G deficiency. CDR3 region: CASSPGTGQGTEAFF. CDR3 nucleotide sequence: TGCGCCAGCAGCCCGGGAACGGGGCAGGGGACTGAAGCTTTCTTT.